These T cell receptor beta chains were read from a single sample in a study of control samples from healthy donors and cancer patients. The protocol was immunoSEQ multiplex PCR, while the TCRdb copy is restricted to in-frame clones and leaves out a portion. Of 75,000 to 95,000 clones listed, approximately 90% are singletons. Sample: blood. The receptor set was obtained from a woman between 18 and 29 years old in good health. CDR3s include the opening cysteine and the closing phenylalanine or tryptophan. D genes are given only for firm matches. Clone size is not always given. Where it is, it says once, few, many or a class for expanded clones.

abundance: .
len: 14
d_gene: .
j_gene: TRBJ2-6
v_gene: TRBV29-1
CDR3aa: CSVAGAEGANVLTF
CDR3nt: TGCAGCGTTGCAGGGGCGGAAGGGGCCAACGTCCTGACTTTC

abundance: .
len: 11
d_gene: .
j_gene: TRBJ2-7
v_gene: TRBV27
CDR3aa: CASGPLKEQYF
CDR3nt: TGTGCCAGCGGGCCCCTTAAGGAGCAGTACTTC

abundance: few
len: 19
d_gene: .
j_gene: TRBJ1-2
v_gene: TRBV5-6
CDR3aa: CASSPTGGGRSFDRYGYTF
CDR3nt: TGTGCCAGCAGCCCCACGGGGGGCGGCAGGTCCTTCGATCGGTATGGCTACACCTTC

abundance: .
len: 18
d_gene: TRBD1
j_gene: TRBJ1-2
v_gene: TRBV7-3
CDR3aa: CASSLMNGGTAPFHGYTF
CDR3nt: TGTGCCAGCAGCTTAATGAATGGGGGGACAGCTCCCTTTCATGGCTACACCTTC

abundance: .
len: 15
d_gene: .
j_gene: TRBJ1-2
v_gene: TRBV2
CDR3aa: CASSESRVDYYGYTF
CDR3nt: TGTGCCAGCAGTGAATCCAGGGTCGATTACTATGGCTACACCTTC

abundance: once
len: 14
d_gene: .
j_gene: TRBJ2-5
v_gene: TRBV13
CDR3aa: CASSPGLDQETQYF
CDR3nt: TGTGCCAGCAGCCCGGGCCTGGACCAAGAGACCCAGTACTTC

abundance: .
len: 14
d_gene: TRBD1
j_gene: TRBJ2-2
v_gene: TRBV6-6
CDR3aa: CATNQGVETGELFF
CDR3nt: TGTGCCACGAATCAGGGGGTAGAAACCGGGGAGCTGTTTTTT

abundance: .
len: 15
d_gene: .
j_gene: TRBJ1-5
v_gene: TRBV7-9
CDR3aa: CASSFFGDSNQPQHF
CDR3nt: TGTGCCAGCAGCTTCTTTGGCGATAGCAATCAGCCCCAGCATTTT

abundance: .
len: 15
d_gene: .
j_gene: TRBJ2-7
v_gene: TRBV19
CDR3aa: CASSDPGGTLYEQYF
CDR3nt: TGTGCCAGTAGCGATCCAGGCGGAACACTCTACGAGCAGTACTTC

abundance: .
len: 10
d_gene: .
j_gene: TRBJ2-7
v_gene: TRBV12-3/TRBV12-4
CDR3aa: CASSLSKQYF
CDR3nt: TGTGCCAGCAGTTTATCCAAGCAGTACTTC

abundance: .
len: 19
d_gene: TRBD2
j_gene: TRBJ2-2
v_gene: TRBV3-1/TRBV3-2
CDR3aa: CASSHLFWRGGSNTGELFF
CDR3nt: TGTGCCAGCAGCCATCTTTTTTGGCGGGGGGGATCGAACACCGGGGAGCTGTTTTTT

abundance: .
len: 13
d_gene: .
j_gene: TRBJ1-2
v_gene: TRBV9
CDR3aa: CASSVGQNYGYTF
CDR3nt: TGTGCCAGCAGCGTAGGACAGAACTATGGCTACACCTTC

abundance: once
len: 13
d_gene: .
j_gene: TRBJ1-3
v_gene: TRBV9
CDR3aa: CASSESSGNTIYF
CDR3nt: TGTGCCAGCAGCGAAAGCTCTGGAAACACCATATATTTT

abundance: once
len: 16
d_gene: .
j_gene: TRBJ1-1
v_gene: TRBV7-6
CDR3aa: CASSLSQGPSHTEAFF
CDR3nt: TGTGCCAGCAGCTTATCACAAGGGCCTTCCCACACTGAAGCTTTCTTT

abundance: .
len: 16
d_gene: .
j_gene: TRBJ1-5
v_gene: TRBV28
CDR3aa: CASSLLAGGAGQPQHF
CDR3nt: TGTGCCAGCAGTTTATTGGCCGGGGGAGCGGGTCAGCCCCAGCATTTT

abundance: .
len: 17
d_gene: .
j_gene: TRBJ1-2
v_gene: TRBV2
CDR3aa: CASSASPNPGPSYGYTF
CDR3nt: TGTGCCAGCAGTGCTTCTCCTAATCCGGGCCCGAGTTATGGCTACACCTTC

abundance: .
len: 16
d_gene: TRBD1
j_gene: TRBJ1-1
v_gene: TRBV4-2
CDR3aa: CASSQELQGGYTEAFF
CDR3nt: TGTGCCAGCAGCCAAGAGTTACAGGGGGGGTACACTGAAGCTTTCTTT

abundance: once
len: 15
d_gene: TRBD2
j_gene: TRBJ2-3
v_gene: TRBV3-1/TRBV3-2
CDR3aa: CASRTLAGGGDTQYF
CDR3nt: TGTGCCAGCAGAACATTAGCGGGGGGAGGAGATACGCAGTATTTT

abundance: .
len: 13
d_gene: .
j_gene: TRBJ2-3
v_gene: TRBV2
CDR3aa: CASSDQSTDTQYF
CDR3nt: TGTGCCAGCAGTGATCAAAGCACAGATACGCAGTATTTT

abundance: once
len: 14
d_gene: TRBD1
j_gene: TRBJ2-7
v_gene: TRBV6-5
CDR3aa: CASSLRTGGYEQYF
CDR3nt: TGTGCCAGCAGTCTACGGACAGGGGGCTACGAGCAGTACTTC

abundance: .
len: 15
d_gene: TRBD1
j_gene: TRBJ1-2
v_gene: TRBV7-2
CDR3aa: CASSPQGGANYGYTF
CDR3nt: TGTGCCAGCAGCCCCCAGGGGGGAGCTAACTATGGCTACACCTTC

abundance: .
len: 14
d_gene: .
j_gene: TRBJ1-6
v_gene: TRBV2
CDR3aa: CASSEEAYNSPLHF
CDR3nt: TGTGCCAGCAGTGAGGAGGCTTATAATTCACCCCTCCACTTT